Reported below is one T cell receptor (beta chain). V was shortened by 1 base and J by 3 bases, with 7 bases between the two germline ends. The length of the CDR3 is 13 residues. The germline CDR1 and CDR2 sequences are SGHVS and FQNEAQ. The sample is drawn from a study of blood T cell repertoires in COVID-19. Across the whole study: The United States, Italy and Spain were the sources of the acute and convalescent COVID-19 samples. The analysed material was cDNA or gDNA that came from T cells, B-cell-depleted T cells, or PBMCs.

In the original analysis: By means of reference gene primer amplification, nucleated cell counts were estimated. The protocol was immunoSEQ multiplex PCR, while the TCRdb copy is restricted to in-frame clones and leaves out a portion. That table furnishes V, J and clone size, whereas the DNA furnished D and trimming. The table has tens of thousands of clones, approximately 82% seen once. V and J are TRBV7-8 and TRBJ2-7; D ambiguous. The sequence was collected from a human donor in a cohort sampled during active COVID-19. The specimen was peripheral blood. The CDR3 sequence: CASSLVSVYEQYF. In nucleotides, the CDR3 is TGTGCCAGCAGCTTAGTATCCGTCTACGAGCAGTACTTC. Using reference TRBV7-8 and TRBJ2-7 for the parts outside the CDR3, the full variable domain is GAGVSQSPRYKVAKRGQDVALRCDPISGHVSLFWYQQALGQGPEFLTYFQNEAQLDKSGLPSDRFFAERPEGSVSTLKIQRTQQEDSAVYLCASSLVSVYEQYFGPGTRLTVT.